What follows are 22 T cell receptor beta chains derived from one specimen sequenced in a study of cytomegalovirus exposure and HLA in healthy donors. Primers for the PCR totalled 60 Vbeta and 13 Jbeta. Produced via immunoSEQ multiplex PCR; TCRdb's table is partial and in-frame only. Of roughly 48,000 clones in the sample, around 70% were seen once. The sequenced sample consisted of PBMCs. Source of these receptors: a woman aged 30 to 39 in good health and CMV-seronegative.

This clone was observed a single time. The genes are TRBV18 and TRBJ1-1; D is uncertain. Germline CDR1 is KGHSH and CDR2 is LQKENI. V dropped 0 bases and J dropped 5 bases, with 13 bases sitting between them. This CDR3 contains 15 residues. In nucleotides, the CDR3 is TGTGCCAGCTCACCACCGAATGGAGAAAGGACTGAAGCTTTCTTT. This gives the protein CASSPPNGERTEAFF. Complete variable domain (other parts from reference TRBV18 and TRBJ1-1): NAGVMQNPRHLVRRRGQEARLRCSPMKGHSHVYWYRQLPEEGLKFMVYLQKENIIDESGMPKERFSAEFPKEGPSILRIQQVVRGDSAAYFCASSPPNGERTEAFFGQGTRLTVV.

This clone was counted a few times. CDR3 loop: CASSESGRGRRDTQYF. Written as DNA, the CDR3 is TGCGCCAGCAGTGAGTCTGGCAGGGGGCGGCGAGATACGCAGTATTTT. The chain joins TRBV10-1 to TRBJ2-3; 8 bases map to TRBD1. Germline CDR1 and CDR2: WNHNN and SYGVQD (reference sequence). The CDR3 is 16 residues long. Unmatched junction bases numbered 7, after V lost 0 bases and J lost 5 bases.

CDR3 sequence reads: CASSTSGVGYNEQFF. CDR3 nucleotides: TGTGCCAGCAGTACATCAGGGGTTGGATACAATGAGCAGTTCTTC. The V and J genes are TRBV28 and TRBJ2-1; D may be TRBD1 (6 bases). CDR3 length: 15 amino acids. The V gene lost 5 bases and the J gene lost 4 bases, with 15 bases spanning the gap. Per germline, CDR1 MDHEN and CDR2 SYDVKM.

The CDR3 region is CASSLGLDTFSYEQYF. CDR3 sequence (DNA): TGTGCCAGCAGCTTAGGACTGGACACCTTCTCCTACGAGCAGTACTTC. The V call is TRBV7-9, the J call TRBJ2-7; D may be TRBD1 (5 bases). This CDR3 is 16 amino acids long. Trimming pared 1 base from V and 0 bases from J, leaving 13 bases between. The germline gives CDR1 SEHNR, CDR2 FQNEAQ (reference sequence). Together with reference TRBV7-9 and TRBJ2-7, the CDR3 gives the full variable domain: DTGVSQNPRHKITKRGQNVTFRCDPISEHNRLYWYRQTLGQGPEFLTYFQNEAQLEKSRLLSDRFSAERPKGSFSTLEIQRTEQGDSAMYLCASSLGLDTFSYEQYFGPGTRLTVT.

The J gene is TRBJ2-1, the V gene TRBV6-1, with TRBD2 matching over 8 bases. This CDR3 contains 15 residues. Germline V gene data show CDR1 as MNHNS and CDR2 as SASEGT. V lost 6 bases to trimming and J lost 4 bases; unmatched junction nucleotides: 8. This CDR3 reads CASSLLAGTYNEQFF. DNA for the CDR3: TGTGCCAGCAGCCTCTTAGCGGGAACGTACAATGAGCAGTTCTTC.

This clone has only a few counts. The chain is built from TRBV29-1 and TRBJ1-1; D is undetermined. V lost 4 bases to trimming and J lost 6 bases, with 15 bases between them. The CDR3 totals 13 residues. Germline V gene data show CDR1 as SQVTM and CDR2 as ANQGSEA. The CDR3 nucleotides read TGCAGCGTTGTAAGAGGGTGGGAAGCTGAAGCTTTCTTT. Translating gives CSVVRGWEAEAFF.

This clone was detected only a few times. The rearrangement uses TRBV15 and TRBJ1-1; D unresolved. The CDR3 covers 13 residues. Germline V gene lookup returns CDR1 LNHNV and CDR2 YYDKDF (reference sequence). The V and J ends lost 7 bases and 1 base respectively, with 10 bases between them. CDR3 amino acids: CATTRPPNTEAFF. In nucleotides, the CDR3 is TGTGCCACCACCCGTCCTCCGAACACTGAAGCTTTCTTT.

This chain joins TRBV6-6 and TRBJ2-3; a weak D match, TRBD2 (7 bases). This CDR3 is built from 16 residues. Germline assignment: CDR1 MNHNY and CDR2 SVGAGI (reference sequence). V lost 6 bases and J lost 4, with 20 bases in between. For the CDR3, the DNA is TGTGCCAGCAGATATCGGGAGAGGGGGGGGCCAGATACGCAGTATTTT. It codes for CASRYRERGGPDTQYF.

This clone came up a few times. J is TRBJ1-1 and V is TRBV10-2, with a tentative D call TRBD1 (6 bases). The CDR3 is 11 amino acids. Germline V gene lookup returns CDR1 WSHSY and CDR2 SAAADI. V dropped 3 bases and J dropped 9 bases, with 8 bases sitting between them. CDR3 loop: CASSDQGKAFF. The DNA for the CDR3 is TGCGCCAGCAGTGATCAGGGGAAAGCTTTCTTT.

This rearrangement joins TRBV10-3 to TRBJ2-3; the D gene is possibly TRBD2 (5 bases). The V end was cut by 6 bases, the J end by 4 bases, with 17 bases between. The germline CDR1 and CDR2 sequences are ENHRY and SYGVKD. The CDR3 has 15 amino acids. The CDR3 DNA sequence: TGTGCCATCAGGGACGGGGTAGCTGAGGCAGATACGCAGTATTTT. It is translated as CAIRDGVAEADTQYF.

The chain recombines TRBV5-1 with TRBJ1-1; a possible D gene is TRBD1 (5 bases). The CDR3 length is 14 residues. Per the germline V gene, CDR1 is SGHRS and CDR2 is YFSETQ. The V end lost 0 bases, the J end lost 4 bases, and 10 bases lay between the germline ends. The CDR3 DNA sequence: TGCGCCAGCAGCTTGGGTGGGGGAGGCACTGAAGCTTTCTTT. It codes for CASSLGGGGTEAFF.

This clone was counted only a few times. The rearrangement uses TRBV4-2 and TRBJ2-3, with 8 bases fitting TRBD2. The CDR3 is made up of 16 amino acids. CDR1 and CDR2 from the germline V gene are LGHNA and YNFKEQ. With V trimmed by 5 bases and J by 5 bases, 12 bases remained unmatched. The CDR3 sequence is CASSGVGLALQDTQYF. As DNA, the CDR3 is TGTGCCAGCAGCGGGGTAGGACTAGCTCTCCAAGATACGCAGTATTTT.

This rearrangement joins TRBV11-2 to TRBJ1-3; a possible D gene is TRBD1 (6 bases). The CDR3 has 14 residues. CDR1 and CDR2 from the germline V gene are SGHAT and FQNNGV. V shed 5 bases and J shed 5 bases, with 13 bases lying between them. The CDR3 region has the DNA TGTGCCAGCAGCCCATTACAGGGCCGAAACACCATATATTTT. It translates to CASSPLQGRNTIYF. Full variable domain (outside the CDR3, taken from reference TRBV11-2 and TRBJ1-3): EAGVAQSPRYKIIEKRQSVAFWCNPISGHATLYWYQQILGQGPKLLIQFQNNGVVDDSQLPKDRFSAERLKGVDSTLKIQPAKLEDSAVYLCASSPLQGRNTIYFGEGSWLTVV.

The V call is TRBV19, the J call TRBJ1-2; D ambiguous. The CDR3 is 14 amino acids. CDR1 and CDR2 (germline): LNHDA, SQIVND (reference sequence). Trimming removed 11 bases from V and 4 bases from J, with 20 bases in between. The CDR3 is CAASSLIDFYGYTF. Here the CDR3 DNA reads TGTGCCGCGTCTAGTTTGATCGACTTCTATGGCTACACCTTC.

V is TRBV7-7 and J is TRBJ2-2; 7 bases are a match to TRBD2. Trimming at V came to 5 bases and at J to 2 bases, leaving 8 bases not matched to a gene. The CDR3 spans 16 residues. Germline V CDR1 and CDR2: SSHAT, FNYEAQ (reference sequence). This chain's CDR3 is CASSPASGANTGELFF. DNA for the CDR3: TGTGCCAGCAGCCCCGCTAGCGGAGCTAACACCGGGGAGCTGTTTTTT.

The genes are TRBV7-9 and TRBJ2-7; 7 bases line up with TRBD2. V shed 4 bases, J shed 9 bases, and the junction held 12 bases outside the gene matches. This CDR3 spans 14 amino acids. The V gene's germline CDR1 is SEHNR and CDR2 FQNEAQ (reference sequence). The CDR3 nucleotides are TGTGCCAGCAGCTCCCCGGACGTGTCGGGAGGGCAGTACTTC. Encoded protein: CASSSPDVSGGQYF.

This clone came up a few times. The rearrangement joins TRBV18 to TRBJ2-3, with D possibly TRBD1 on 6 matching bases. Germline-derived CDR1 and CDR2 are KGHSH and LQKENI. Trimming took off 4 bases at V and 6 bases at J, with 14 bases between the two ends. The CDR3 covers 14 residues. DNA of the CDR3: TGTGCCAGCTCACGACAGGAGAACGGGGATACGCAGTATTTT. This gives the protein CASSRQENGDTQYF.

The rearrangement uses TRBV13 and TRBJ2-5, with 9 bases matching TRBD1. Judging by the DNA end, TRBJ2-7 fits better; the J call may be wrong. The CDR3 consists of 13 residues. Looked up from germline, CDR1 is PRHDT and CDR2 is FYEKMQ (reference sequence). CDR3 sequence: CASSLGQGPEQYF. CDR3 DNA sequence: TGTGCCAGCAGCTTGGGACAGGGACCCGAGCAGTACTTC.

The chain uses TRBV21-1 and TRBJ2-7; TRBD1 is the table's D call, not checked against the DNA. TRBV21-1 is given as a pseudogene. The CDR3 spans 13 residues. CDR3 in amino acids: CASSATGSYEQYF. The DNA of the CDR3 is TGTGCCAGCAGCGCGACAGGGAGCTACGAGCAGTACTTC.

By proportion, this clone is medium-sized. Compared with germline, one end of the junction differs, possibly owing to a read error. Here the CDR3 DNA reads TGTGCCAGCAGGGAAGGGACAGGTACTTCCTACGAGCAGTACTTC. Amino acid sequence: CASREGTGTSYEQYF. This chain joins TRBV2 and TRBJ2-7, with 8 bases identical to TRBD1. There are 15 residues in the CDR3. Per the germline V gene, CDR1 is SNHLY and CDR2 is FYNNEI. Based on the CDR3 plus reference TRBV2 and TRBJ2-7, the full variable domain is EPEVTQTPSHQVTQMGQEVILRCVPISNHLYFYWYRQILGQKVEFLVSFYNNEISEKSEIFDDQFSVERPDGSNFTLKIRSTKLEDSAMYFCASREGTGTSYEQYFGPGTRLTVT.

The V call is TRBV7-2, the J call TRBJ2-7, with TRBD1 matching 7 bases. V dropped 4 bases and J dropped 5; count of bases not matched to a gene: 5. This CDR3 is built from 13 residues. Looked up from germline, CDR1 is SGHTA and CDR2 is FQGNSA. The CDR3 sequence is CASSSTGVHEQYF. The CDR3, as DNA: TGTGCCAGCAGCTCAACAGGGGTGCACGAGCAGTACTTC.

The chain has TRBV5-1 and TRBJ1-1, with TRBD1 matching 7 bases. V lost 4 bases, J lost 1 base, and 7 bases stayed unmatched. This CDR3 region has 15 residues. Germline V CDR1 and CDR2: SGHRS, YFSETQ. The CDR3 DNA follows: TGCGCCAGCAGCCTCCTGGACAGGCAGAACACTGAAGCTTTCTTT. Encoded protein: CASSLLDRQNTEAFF.